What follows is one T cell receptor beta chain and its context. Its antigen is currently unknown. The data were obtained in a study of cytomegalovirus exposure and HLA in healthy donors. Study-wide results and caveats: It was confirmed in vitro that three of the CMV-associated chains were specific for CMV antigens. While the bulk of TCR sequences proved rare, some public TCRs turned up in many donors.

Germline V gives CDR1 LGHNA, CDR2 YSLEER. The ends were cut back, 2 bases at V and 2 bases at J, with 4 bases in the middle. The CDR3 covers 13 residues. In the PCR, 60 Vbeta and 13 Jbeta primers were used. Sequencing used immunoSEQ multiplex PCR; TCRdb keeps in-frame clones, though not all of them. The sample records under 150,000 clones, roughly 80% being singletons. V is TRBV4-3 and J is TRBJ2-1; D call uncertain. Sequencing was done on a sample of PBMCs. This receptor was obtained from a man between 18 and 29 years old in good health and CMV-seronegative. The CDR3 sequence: CASSQTTYNEQFF. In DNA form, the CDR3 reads TGCGCCAGCAGCCAAACTACCTACAATGAGCAGTTCTTC.